Below are 14 T cell receptor beta chains sequenced from a single sample in a study of vaccination effects on CD4 cells after COVID-19. An approximately nine-day culture period preceded the isolation of CD4+ T cells. Assay used: immunoSEQ multiplex PCR; TCRdb lists only in-frame clones, some missing. Found here are tens of thousands of clones, 65% to 75% of them singletons; the top ten hold 2.5% to 3.5%. These receptors' antigens are unknown. The sample consisted of CD4+ T cells from PBMCs cultured without peptide, taken before COVID-19 vaccination. Receptors were obtained from a human donor who received a COVID-19 vaccine.

This rearrangement joins TRBV6-5 to TRBJ1-6; 7 positions match TRBD1. The CDR3 contains 14 residues. V dropped 4 bases and J dropped 5; count of bases not matched to a gene: 2. Germline V CDR1 and CDR2: MNHEY, SVGAGI. The chain's CDR3 is CASSWGQNNSPLHF. Here the CDR3 DNA reads TGTGCCAGCAGTTGGGGACAGAATAATTCACCCCTCCACTTT.

The chain uses TRBV2 and TRBJ2-7; D not resolved. This CDR3 spans 11 amino acids. V shed 4 bases and J shed 6 bases, with 7 bases lying between them. CDR1 and CDR2 (germline): SNHLY, FYNNEI. The CDR3 spells CASSAGSEQYF. CDR3 sequence (DNA): TGTGCCAGCAGTGCAGGTAGCGAGCAGTACTTC.

This clone was detected a few times. The V gene is TRBV12-3 or TRBV12-4, the J gene TRBJ2-1; no clear D gene. With 0 bases removed from V and 13 bases from J, the gap between germline ends came to 7 bases. CDR3 length: 11 residues. The chain's CDR3 is CASSLAEIQFF. Written as DNA, the CDR3 is TGTGCCAGCAGTTTAGCGGAGATACAGTTCTTC.

This chain connects TRBV18 to TRBJ2-7; TRBD1 matches 8 bases. V trimming: 2 bases; J trimming: 3 bases; junction bases outside the gene matches: 6. CDR1 and CDR2 from the germline V gene are KGHSH and LQKENI. The CDR3 is 15 residues long. CDR3 bases: TGTGCCAGCTCACCAGGCGGGACAGGACACTACGAGCAGTACTTC. It translates to CASSPGGTGHYEQYF.

The chain carries TRBV6-2 or TRBV6-3 and TRBJ1-1; D gene ambiguous. V lost 5 bases and J 4 bases, leaving 20 bases between the germline ends. This CDR3 spans 16 amino acids. In germline, CDR1 is MNHEY, CDR2 SVGEGT. CDR3 sequence (DNA): TGTGCCAGCAGTCTTAAAATCTGGGCCCGGGGCACTGAAGCTTTCTTT. It yields the protein CASSLKIWARGTEAFF.

This chain uses TRBV19 with TRBJ2-7; D is perhaps TRBD1 or TRBD2 (5 bases each). Germline V gene data show CDR1 as LNHDA and CDR2 as SQIVND (reference sequence). V was shortened by 3 bases and J by 6 bases, with 18 bases between the two germline ends. The CDR3 has 15 amino acids. CDR3 sequence reads: CASSMRASRGREQYF. The CDR3 nucleotides read TGTGCCAGTAGTATGCGGGCCTCTCGGGGACGCGAGCAGTACTTC.

The rearrangement joins TRBV12-5 to TRBJ1-1; D might be TRBD1 (5 bases). CDR3 size: 17 residues. CDR1 is LGHNT, CDR2 FRNRAP, per germline. Trimming removed 0 bases from V and 1 base from J, with 15 bases in between. The CDR3 is CASGLVLGREGNTEAFF. CDR3 sequence (DNA): TGTGCTAGTGGTTTGGTACTGGGCAGGGAGGGGAACACTGAAGCTTTCTTT.

This clone was detected once. The CDR3 DNA is TGTGCCAGCAGCTTAGCCGGACAGGGAGCTTTCTTT. Its translation: CASSLAGQGAFF. V and J are TRBV11-1 and TRBJ1-1, with 8 positions matching TRBD1. J was trimmed by 10 bases and V by 0 bases; bases with no gene match: 1. Germline V gives CDR1 SGHAT, CDR2 FQDESV (reference sequence). CDR3 length equals 12 residues.

This sequence joins TRBV30 and TRBJ2-3; D is possibly TRBD1 or TRBD2 (5 bases each). Germline loops: CDR1 GTSNPN, CDR2 SVGIG (reference sequence). Between the trimmed V and J ends, which lost 3 bases and 6 bases, there was a span of 10 bases. The CDR3 loop spans 12 amino acids. DNA for the CDR3: TGTGCCTGGAGGGACTCAGGGGATACGCAGTATTTT. It yields the protein CAWRDSGDTQYF.

This clone was detected a few times. The chain joins TRBV2 to TRBJ2-2; D may be TRBD2 (5 bases). CDR1 is SNHLY, CDR2 FYNNEI, per germline. This CDR3 has 15 amino acids. Trimming cost V 7 bases and J 1 base, with 13 bases left between them. The CDR3 region has the DNA TGTGCCAGCAAAGGAACAGCGGAGAACACCGGGGAGCTGTTTTTT. It encodes CASKGTAENTGELFF.

The chain is built from TRBV29-1 and TRBJ2-3; possible D gene TRBD2, 6 bases. Looked up from germline, CDR1 is SQVTM and CDR2 is ANQGSEA. The ends were cut back, 4 bases at V and 1 base at J, with 21 bases in the middle. The length of the CDR3 is 17 residues. DNA for the CDR3: TGCAGCGTTGCGGGGTATTCTGTGCGGGGAGGCACAGATACGCAGTATTTT. The encoded protein is CSVAGYSVRGGTDTQYF.

The chain joins TRBV5-5 to TRBJ2-1; 13 nucleotides line up with TRBD2. The ends lost 2 bases at V and 5 bases at J; junction bases unmatched: 7. Looked up from germline, CDR1 is SGHKS and CDR2 is YYEKEE (reference sequence). The CDR3 totals 17 residues. CDR3 sequence: CASSLPGLAGANNEQFF. The CDR3 region has the DNA TGTGCCAGCAGCTTACCTGGACTAGCGGGGGCAAACAATGAGCAGTTCTTC.

This chain connects TRBV5-4 to TRBJ1-2; D is unresolved. The CDR3 loop spans 13 amino acids. Between the trimmed V and J ends, which lost 4 bases and 2 bases, there was a span of 9 bases. The germline V gene has CDR1 SGHNT and CDR2 YYREEE (reference sequence). The chain's CDR3 is CASSPERNYGYTF. CDR3 DNA sequence: TGTGCCAGCAGCCCCGAGAGGAACTATGGCTACACCTTC.

V is TRBV3-1 (or the pseudogene TRBV3-2) and J is TRBJ1-1; 7 bases match TRBD1. The J segment lost 3 bases and the V segment lost 4 bases, leaving 5 bases of the junction unmatched. Germline lookup yields CDR1 LGHDT and CDR2 YNNKEL (reference sequence). CDR3 length: 14 residues. The CDR3 reads CASSPPTGDTEAFF. CDR3 sequence (DNA): TGTGCCAGCAGCCCGCCTACAGGGGACACTGAAGCTTTCTTT.